The present TCR beta chain was sequenced within a study of T-cell reconstitution after alpha-beta-depleted transplantation in children. CDR3 length: 15 amino acids. Germline CDR1 is DFQATT and CDR2 is SNEGSKA (reference sequence). V shed 0 bases and J shed 1 base, with 12 bases lying between them. The authors prepared the TCRbeta library with unique molecular identifiers. TCRdb processed the PCR reads anew with MiXCR; each CDR3 protein has one entry. The repertoire includes some 500,000 distinct CDR3 sequences, around 17% of them detected once, and approximately 3% sits in the top ten. In this sample, this clonotype turned up a few times.

This material consisted of PBMCs from the stem cell graft donor, taken from the stem cell graft. The TCR comes from a human donor who donated a stem cell graft to a child with acute lymphoblastic leukemia. The chain combines TRBV20-1 with TRBJ1-1, with D perhaps TRBD1 (5 bases). For the CDR3, the DNA is TGCAGTGCTAGAGACCTGGGAAGGGGGAACACTGAAGCTTTCTTT. Translation gives CSARDLGRGNTEAFF.